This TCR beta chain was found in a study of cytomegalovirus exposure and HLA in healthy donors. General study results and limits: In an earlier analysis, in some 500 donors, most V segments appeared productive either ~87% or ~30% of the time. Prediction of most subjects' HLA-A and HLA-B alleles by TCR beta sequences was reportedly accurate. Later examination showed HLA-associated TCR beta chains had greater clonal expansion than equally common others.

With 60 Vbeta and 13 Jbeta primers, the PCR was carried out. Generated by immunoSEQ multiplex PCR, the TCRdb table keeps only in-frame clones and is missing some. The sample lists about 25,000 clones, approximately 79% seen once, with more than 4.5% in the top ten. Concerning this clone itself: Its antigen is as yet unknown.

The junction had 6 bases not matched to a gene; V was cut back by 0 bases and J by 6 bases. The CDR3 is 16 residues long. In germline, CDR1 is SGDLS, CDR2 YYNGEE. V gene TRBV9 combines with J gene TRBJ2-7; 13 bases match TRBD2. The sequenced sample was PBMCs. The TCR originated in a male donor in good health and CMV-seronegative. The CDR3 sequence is CASSVGGLAGNSEQYF. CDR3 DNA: TGTGCCAGCAGCGTAGGGGGACTAGCGGGAAACTCCGAGCAGTACTTC.